The 18 T cell receptor beta chains listed next were all sequenced from one sample in a study of identical twins (dated by TCRdb to between 2015 and 2016). The library was built by means of 5' RACE. Reads for this sample came from an Illumina HiSeq 2000. Through fastp at Q25 and MiXCR, TCRdb rebuilt clones from the public reads, retaining in-frame beta chains. Rows are combined by CDR3 protein, so each entry shows the most common genes and DNA. The sample table records 150,000 or so distinct CDR3 sequences; around 3.4% of these occur just once. The ten most abundant clones make up around 8.1% of the sample. The sequenced sample consisted of memory T cells sorted from blood. The intended sense of this specimen's cell subset or site label: CD45RO+ enriched T cells. These TCRs come from a man aged 18 to 30 in good health.

A single count supports this clonotype. This chain uses TRBV4-2 with TRBJ2-7, with D perhaps matching TRBD1 (7 bases). V gave up 0 bases and J gave up 4 bases, with 16 bases separating them. The CDR3 has 16 residues. The germline V gene has CDR1 LGHNA and CDR2 YNFKEQ. The CDR3 DNA is TGTGCCAGCAGCCAAGATCATGGTCAGGGGGGATACGAGCAGTACTTC. Translating gives CASSQDHGQGGYEQYF.

This clonotype was detected many times. The rearrangement links TRBV7-7 to TRBJ2-5, with 8 bases fitting TRBD2. The V and J ends lost 3 bases and 2 bases, in that order; junction bases with no gene match: 2. The length of the CDR3 is 14 residues. Germline loops: CDR1 SSHAT, CDR2 FNYEAQ (reference sequence). The CDR3 protein is CASSFSGVQETQYF. As DNA, the CDR3 is TGTGCCAGCAGCTTTAGCGGGGTACAAGAGACCCAGTACTTC. The entire variable domain, with the rest obtained from reference TRBV7-7 and TRBJ2-5, is as follows: GAGVSQSPRYKVTKRGQDVTLRCDPISSHATLYWYQQALGQGPEFLTYFNYEAQPDKSGLPSDRFSAERPEGSISTLTIQRTEQRDSAMYRCASSFSGVQETQYFGPGTRLLVL.

This clonotype was seen repeatedly, ten times or more. The chain joins TRBV11-2 to TRBJ1-2, with D unresolved. V gave up 5 bases and J gave up 7 bases, with 26 bases separating them. This CDR3 region has 17 residues. The germline gives CDR1 SGHAT, CDR2 FQNNGV. The CDR3 spells CASSPLRGRGSRGGYTF. The DNA for the CDR3 is TGTGCCAGCAGCCCCCTCCGAGGGAGAGGGAGTCGGGGTGGCTACACCTTC.

This clonotype was seen ten or more times. J is TRBJ2-1 and V is TRBV20-1; the D is unclear. The CDR3 is made up of 17 amino acids. V was shortened by 6 bases and J by 0 bases, with 21 bases between the two germline ends. Germline values: CDR1 DFQATT, CDR2 SNEGSKA (reference sequence). CDR3 nucleotides: TGCAGTGCCACTGAAAGACCGGGCCGACGCTCCTACAATGAGCAGTTCTTC. It translates to CSATERPGRRSYNEQFF.

This chain connects TRBV6-1 to TRBJ1-2, with a tentative D call TRBD1 (5 bases). This CDR3 is 13 amino acids long. The V end lost 3 bases, the J end lost 5 bases, and 10 bases lay between the germline ends. The germline V gene has CDR1 MNHNS and CDR2 SASEGT. This CDR3 is CASSEGRIYGYTF. The CDR3 bases are TGTGCCAGCAGTGAGGGACGGATTTATGGCTACACCTTC.

This clonotype was counted ten times or more. In DNA form, the CDR3 reads TGTGCCAGCAGACCGGTGGGAGCGGGAGGGCCTGATGAGCAGTTCTTC. Residues: CASRPVGAGGPDEQFF. The V call is TRBV6-4, the J call TRBJ2-1; 10 bases align to TRBD2. The germline gives CDR1 MRHNA, CDR2 SNTAGT. This CDR3 has 16 amino acids. V was clipped by 6 bases and J by 8 bases; unmatched bases: 13.

This clonotype came up many times. The V and J genes are TRBV10-3 and TRBJ1-2; 8 bases line up with TRBD1. Germline V CDR1 and CDR2: ENHRY, SYGVKD. The length of the CDR3 is 15 residues. V gave up 2 bases and J gave up 5 bases; unmatched junction bases: 7. CDR3 protein: CAISERWTGRYGYTF. The CDR3 coding sequence is TGTGCCATCAGTGAGAGATGGACAGGGAGGTATGGCTACACCTTC.

This clonotype was seen repeatedly, ten times or more. The chain recombines TRBV13 with TRBJ2-3, with 7 bases lining up with TRBD2. The CDR3 consists of 13 residues. The ends lost 2 bases at V and 8 bases at J; junction bases unmatched: 4. From germline, CDR1 is PRHDT and CDR2 FYEKMQ (reference sequence). CDR3 amino acids: CASSLLVAGTQYF. CDR3 nucleotides: TGTGCCAGCAGCTTATTGGTAGCGGGTACGCAGTATTTT.

This clonotype appeared many times. This sequence joins TRBV20-1 and TRBJ2-7, with 11 bases fitting TRBD2. Trimming cost V 4 bases and J 2 bases; bases outside gene matches: 4. Germline lookup yields CDR1 DFQATT and CDR2 SNEGSKA (reference sequence). The CDR3 spans 14 residues. The DNA of the CDR3 is TGCAGTGCTATCCTAGCGGGAGGACCCTACGAGCAGTACTTC. This sequence encodes CSAILAGGPYEQYF.

This clonotype came up many times. J is TRBJ1-2 and V is TRBV20-1; D remains ambiguous. The CDR3 runs 13 residues. Trimming took off 4 bases at V and 7 bases at J, with 16 bases between the two ends. Germline CDR1 and CDR2: DFQATT and SNEGSKA (reference sequence). The CDR3 sequence: CSATREGWVGYTF. The CDR3 DNA is TGCAGTGCTACCCGGGAAGGTTGGGTTGGCTACACCTTC.

This clonotype was observed at least ten times. The rearrangement joins TRBV24-1 to TRBJ2-5; D ambiguous. V was pared by 3 bases and J by 6 bases, with 4 bases between. The CDR3 spans 11 residues. The V gene's germline CDR1 is KGHDR and CDR2 SFDVKD. CDR3 sequence reads: CATSDGKTQYF. CDR3 DNA sequence: TGTGCCACCAGTGATGGGAAGACCCAGTACTTC.

This clonotype was counted many times. This chain connects TRBV6-2 or TRBV6-3 to TRBJ1-1; D is ambiguous. Germline loops: CDR1 MNHEY, CDR2 SVGEGT. CDR3 length equals 14 residues. V was cut by 6 bases and J by 4 bases, with 15 bases left in between. The DNA for the CDR3 is TGTGCCAGCAGGCCTGGGTCGGTGTCCACTGAAGCTTTCTTT. It specifies CASRPGSVSTEAFF.

This clonotype was observed at least ten times. The chain is built from TRBV25-1 and TRBJ2-3; D remains unclear. V was trimmed by 3 bases and J by 2 bases, leaving 9 bases between them. Germline V CDR1 and CDR2: MGHDK, SYGVNS. The CDR3 extends over 14 amino acids. The CDR3 protein is CASSDRLVTDTQYF. CDR3 DNA sequence: TGTGCCAGCAGTGATCGTCTAGTCACAGATACGCAGTATTTT.

This clonotype was detected ten times or more. The CDR3 protein is CASSWTGTSGRDEQFF. CDR3 in DNA: TGTGCCAGCAGCTGGACGGGGACTAGCGGGAGGGATGAGCAGTTCTTC. This sequence joins TRBV12-3 or TRBV12-4 and TRBJ2-1, with 16 bases identical to TRBD2. The CDR3 runs 16 residues. V trimming: 6 bases; J trimming: 8 bases; junction bases outside the gene matches: 7.

This clonotype was counted ten times or more. This chain joins TRBV5-1 and TRBJ2-3; D unclear. With 3 bases removed from V and 0 bases from J, the gap between germline ends came to 11 bases. The CDR3 totals 15 residues. CDR1 is SGHRS and CDR2 is YFSETQ in the germline V gene. The CDR3 sequence: CASSSTLPSTDTQYF. CDR3 sequence (DNA): TGCGCCAGCAGCTCGACATTGCCTAGCACAGATACGCAGTATTTT.

The sample holds many counts of this clonotype. The chain has TRBV10-3 and TRBJ2-1, with a possible D match to TRBD2 (5 bases). Germline CDR1 is ENHRY and CDR2 is SYGVKD. CDR3 length: 12 amino acids. V gave up 6 bases and J gave up 6 bases, with 9 bases separating them. The CDR3 is CAIRGSPNEQFF. CDR3 bases: TGTGCCATCAGGGGGAGTCCCAATGAGCAGTTCTTC.

This clonotype came up many times. The gene calls are TRBV10-3 and TRBJ2-7; tentative D call: TRBD1 (6 bases). CDR3 length: 13 residues. Germline values: CDR1 ENHRY, CDR2 SYGVKD. Trimming stripped 10 bases from V and 2 bases from J, with 15 bases between. This chain's CDR3 is CATSSRGTYEQYV. The CDR3 coding sequence is TGTGCCACGAGTTCAAGGGGGACCTACGAGCAGTACGTC.

This clonotype came up many times. V is TRBV12-3 or TRBV12-4 and J is TRBJ1-4; D uncertain. V lost 3 bases, J lost 7 bases, and 12 bases lay in between. The CDR3 is 14 amino acids. This CDR3 is CASSFSWGGEKLFF. CDR3 DNA sequence: TGTGCCAGCAGTTTCTCGTGGGGTGGTGAAAAACTGTTTTTT.